This entry describes one TCR beta chain. What it recognizes is unknown. These data belong to a study of cytomegalovirus exposure and HLA in healthy donors. Study findings and constraints: In vitro, a few CMV-associated chains proved specific for CMV antigens.

Measured with immunoSEQ multiplex PCR; TCRdb has only the in-frame clones, and not every one. The repertoire holds 70,000 to 85,000 clones, with about 93% as singletons. The CDR3 extends over 13 amino acids. The germline V gene has CDR1 LNHDA and CDR2 SQIVND (reference sequence). Trimming stripped 3 bases from V and 0 bases from J, with 5 bases between. Sequenced input: PBMCs. The chain has TRBV19 and TRBJ1-1; no clear D. The sequence derives from a woman younger than 30 in good health and CMV-seropositive. This CDR3 is CASSIGVNTEAFF. The CDR3 coding sequence is TGTGCCAGTAGTATTGGAGTGAACACTGAAGCTTTCTTT.